Listed here are 18 T cell receptor beta chains from one sample, sequenced in a study of CD8+ T cells in alopecia areata. Extraction of RNA preceded its reverse transcription into cDNA, which served as the sequencing template. Measured with immunoSEQ multiplex PCR; TCRdb has only the in-frame clones, and not every one. Of about 200,000 clones in the sample, over 45% are singletons; the top ten hold roughly 5%. Treatment in this sample: oral pan-JAK inhibitor, 5-10 mg twice daily. The sample consisted of CD4+ T cells sorted from blood, taken at week 24, from a patient treated with tofacitinib. The receptors originated from a human donor with alopecia areata.

The chain uses TRBV29-1 and TRBJ2-7, with TRBD2 matching over 8 bases. V dropped 6 bases and J dropped 2; count of bases not matched to a gene: 9. Germline V gene lookup returns CDR1 SQVTM and CDR2 ANQGSEA. This CDR3 has 14 amino acids. The CDR3 region is CSVTEAGGAYEQYF. The CDR3 bases are TGCAGCGTGACGGAGGCCGGGGGGGCCTACGAGCAGTACTTC.

This clone was counted only a few times. The genes are TRBV5-6 and TRBJ2-7; D is uncertain. CDR3 size: 17 residues. V was pared by 1 base and J by 2 bases, with 19 bases between. From germline, CDR1 is SGHDT and CDR2 YYEEEE. CDR3 nucleotides: TGTGCCAGCAGCTTGTCATATACGAGACGTACCACCTACGAGCAGTACTTC. Amino acids: CASSLSYTRRTTYEQYF.

This chain links TRBV9 with TRBJ2-6; the match to TRBD1 covers 10 bases. Looked up from germline, CDR1 is SGDLS and CDR2 is YYNGEE. The junction had 3 bases not matched to a gene; V was cut back by 0 bases and J by 0 bases. This CDR3 contains 18 residues. DNA for the CDR3: TGTGCCAGCAGCGTAGTAGGACAGGGGGGCTCTGGGGCCAACGTCCTGACTTTC. It encodes CASSVVGQGGSGANVLTF.

This sequence joins TRBV2 and TRBJ1-4; D uncertain. V was clipped by 6 bases and J by 8 bases, with 10 bases between them. Per the germline V gene, CDR1 is SNHLY and CDR2 is FYNNEI. The CDR3 sequence is 12 residues long. The CDR3 spells CASRVGGEKLFF. CDR3 bases: TGTGCCAGCAGGGTTGGCGGAGAAAAACTGTTTTTT.

J is TRBJ2-5 and V is TRBV5-1; 7 bases line up with TRBD1. V lost 0 bases to trimming and J lost 7 bases; unmatched junction nucleotides: 6. From germline, CDR1 is SGHRS and CDR2 YFSETQ. This CDR3 has 14 residues. As DNA, the CDR3 is TGCGCCAGCAGCTTGGAAGACAGGGTCGGGACCCAGTACTTC. This gives the protein CASSLEDRVGTQYF.

V gene TRBV28 combines with J gene TRBJ2-5; TRBD1 might be the D (5 bases). This CDR3 contains 10 residues. V was clipped by 8 bases and J by 5 bases, with 6 bases between them. Per the germline V gene, CDR1 is MDHEN and CDR2 is SYDVKM. CDR3 bases: TGTGCCAGCGCAGGGGAGACCCAGTACTTC. Its translation is CASAGETQYF. Based on the CDR3 plus reference TRBV28 and TRBJ2-5, the full variable domain is DVKVTQSSRYLVKRTGEKVFLECVQDMDHENMFWYRQDPGLGLRLIYFSYDVKMKEKGDIPEGYSVSREKKERFSLILESASTNQTSMYLCASAGETQYFGPGTRLLVL.

The gene calls are TRBV11-2 and TRBJ1-1, with D possibly being TRBD1 (6 bases). There are 16 residues in the CDR3. The germline V gene encodes CDR1 SGHAT and CDR2 FQNNGV. Trimming left V 4 bases short and J 4 bases short, with 19 bases between. In nucleotides, the CDR3 is TGTGCCAGCAGCTCACCTACATACAGGGCCGGCACTGAAGCTTTCTTT. Translating it yields CASSSPTYRAGTEAFF.

This chain joins TRBV4-1 and TRBJ1-3; 8 positions agree with TRBD1. Germline V CDR1 and CDR2: MGHRA, YSYEKL. J was trimmed by 2 bases and V by 0 bases; bases with no gene match: 12. The CDR3 spans 19 residues. CDR3: CASSQDGQPGTGPGNTIYF. The CDR3 region has the DNA TGCGCCAGCAGCCAAGACGGCCAACCCGGGACAGGACCTGGAAACACCATATATTTT.

There are a few counts of this clone. V usage is TRBV5-1 and J usage is TRBJ2-5; D might be TRBD1 or TRBD2, each matching 7 bases. Germline V gene lookup returns CDR1 SGHRS and CDR2 YFSETQ. The CDR3 covers 15 residues. V was pared by 0 bases and J by 3 bases, with 12 bases between. The CDR3 nucleotides read TGCGCCAGCAGCTTGGTGTCAGGGGGGGAAGAGACCCAGTACTTC. This codes for CASSLVSGGEETQYF.

This chain connects TRBV4-1 to TRBJ1-4; possible D gene TRBD1, 5 bases. V dropped 4 bases and J dropped 4 bases, with 13 bases sitting between them. Germline V gives CDR1 MGHRA, CDR2 YSYEKL. The CDR3 consists of 15 residues. CDR3 region: CASSRDRDGNEKLFF. Written as DNA, the CDR3 is TGCGCCAGCAGCCGAGATCGGGACGGTAATGAAAAACTGTTTTTT.

The chain couples TRBV27 to TRBJ2-1; 8 nucleotides agree with TRBD2. V dropped 3 bases and J dropped 9; count of bases not matched to a gene: 19. The CDR3 spans 18 residues. Germline V lookup: CDR1 MNHEY, CDR2 SMNVEV (reference sequence). CDR3 coding DNA: TGTGCCAGCAGTTTTAAGATTCTATCGGCGGGAGGTCAGGGTGAGCAGTTCTTC. Translation gives CASSFKILSAGGQGEQFF.

This chain uses TRBV7-3 with TRBJ2-6; D unresolved. The CDR3 has 15 residues. Germline V gives CDR1 SGHTA, CDR2 FQGTGA. The germline V and J ends were trimmed by 5 bases and 0 bases, with 8 bases remaining between them. The CDR3 reads CASSLRSSGANVLTF. The CDR3 region has the DNA TGTGCCAGCAGCCTACGCAGCTCTGGGGCCAACGTCCTGACTTTC.

The chain recombines TRBV7-2 with TRBJ2-2, with 8 positions matching TRBD2. With V trimmed by 4 bases and J by 3 bases, 4 bases remained unmatched. The CDR3 sequence is 15 residues long. CDR1 SGHTA and CDR2 FQGNSA come from the germline V gene. CDR3 amino acids: CASSYRGGYTGELFF. The CDR3 DNA follows: TGTGCCAGCAGCTACCGGGGGGGCTACACCGGGGAGCTGTTTTTT.

This rearrangement joins TRBV29-1 to TRBJ2-3; no clear D. V was pared by 5 bases and J by 5 bases, with 5 bases between. The CDR3 sequence is 10 residues long. The germline CDR1 and CDR2 sequences are SQVTM and ANQGSEA. The CDR3 DNA reads TGCAGCGTTTCTCAAGATACGCAGTATTTT. This codes for CSVSQDTQYF.

This clone occurred a few times. The V call is TRBV30, the J call TRBJ1-1, with TRBD1 as a possible D gene (6 bases). V lost 5 bases and J lost 4, with 11 bases in between. Germline loops: CDR1 GTSNPN, CDR2 SVGIG (reference sequence). This CDR3 contains 12 residues. CDR3: CAWEARGTEAFF. In DNA form, the CDR3 reads TGTGCCTGGGAGGCCAGGGGCACTGAAGCTTTCTTT. The whole variable domain, remainder taken from reference TRBV30 and TRBJ1-1, is SQTIHQWPATLVQPVGSPLSLECTVEGTSNPNLYWYRQAAGRGLQLLFYSVGIGQISSEVPQNLSASRPQDRQFILSSKKLLLSDSGFYLCAWEARGTEAFFGQGTRLTVV.

The rearrangement uses TRBV21-1 and TRBJ2-7; no check of the table's D call, TRBD1, against the DNA was made. TRBV21-1 is flagged as a pseudogene. CDR3 length: 14 amino acids. The CDR3 region is CASPKIQSSYEQYF. The CDR3 DNA is TGTGCCAGCCCCAAAATACAGAGCTCCTACGAGCAGTACTTC.

With regard to this clone: Other DNA variants within this sample encode the same CDR3. V and J are TRBV19 and TRBJ2-5; 8 nucleotides match TRBD1. This CDR3 has 13 residues. Germline V lookup: CDR1 LNHDA, CDR2 SQIVND (reference sequence). Germline trimming cut 6 bases from V and 4 bases from J; bases unmatched to any gene: 4. The CDR3 spells CASSPTGVETQYF. The DNA for the CDR3 is TGTGCCAGTAGCCCGACAGGGGTAGAGACCCAGTACTTC.

This chain uses TRBV9 with TRBJ1-1; D is unresolved. The CDR3 totals 15 residues. Germline values: CDR1 SGDLS, CDR2 YYNGEE. V was cut by 1 base and J by 0 bases, with 10 bases left in between. The CDR3 loop reads CASSVHPAMNTEAFF. In DNA, the CDR3 is TGTGCCAGCAGCGTACATCCGGCAATGAACACTGAAGCTTTCTTT.